Reported below is one T cell receptor beta chain. The PCR contained 60 Vbeta and 13 Jbeta primers. Assay: immunoSEQ multiplex PCR; the TCRdb copy retains only in-frame clones and omits some. The repertoire has 75,000 to 90,000 clones, over 70% of them found once; the top ten carry around 5.4%. The entry originates in a study of cytomegalovirus exposure and HLA in healthy donors. Trimming removed 3 bases from V and 1 base from J; junction bases left unmatched: 5. CDR1 is WSHSY, CDR2 SAAADI, per germline. This CDR3 is 15 amino acids long. Sequencing was carried out using PBMCs. The origin of this receptor is a male donor in good health and CMV-seropositive. The chain is built from TRBV10-2 and TRBJ2-5; 7 positions agree with TRBD1. CDR3 sequence reads: CASSDGTEFQETQYF. CDR3 DNA: TGCGCCAGCAGTGACGGGACAGAGTTCCAAGAGACCCAGTACTTC.